The source of this TCR beta chain is a study of T cell repertoires in cytomegalovirus infection. Each CDR3 protein gets one entry after TCRdb re-called the reads with MiXCR. This sample has 50,000 or so distinct CDR3 sequences, with 20% found just once. Findings and caveats of the study: CMV-specific HLA-C-restricted TCR beta clonotypes dominated the ex vivo response.

Losses at the gene ends were 3 bases for V and 5 bases for J; bases not matched to a gene: 22. CDR3 size: 19 residues. Germline V gene sequence: CDR1 MNHEY, CDR2 SMNVEV (reference sequence). Ten or more counts support this clonotype. The antigen is undetermined. The TCR originated in a human donor in good health (CMV status not recorded). Some clones in this sample may be carry-over from other donors' samples. Material: PBMCs, sequenced either directly or after in vitro stimulation (not recorded which). The chain carries TRBV27 and TRBJ2-7, with 7 bases matching TRBD1. The CDR3 reads CASSFNLREQGIGSHEQYF. DNA of the CDR3: TGTGCCAGCAGTTTTAATCTTAGGGAACAGGGGATTGGTTCTCACGAGCAGTACTTC.